This is a list of T cell receptor beta chains from one sample in a study of blood T cell repertoires in COVID-19. Sequenced by immunoSEQ multiplex PCR; TCRdb stores in-frame clones only, minus some. The sample has about 160,000 clones, roughly 87% seen once. The sample consisted of peripheral blood. The receptors come from a woman between 55 and 75 years old with active or convalescent COVID-19. CDR3s include the opening cysteine and the closing phenylalanine or tryptophan. A D gene is named only where the DNA matches it firmly. Size is stated for part of the rows, as once, few or many counts, or as a class when the clone is expanded.

d_call j_call clone_size v_call cdr3_length cdr3_aa cdr3_nt
TRBD1 TRBJ2-7 NA TRBV7-9 14 CASGRGTGTYEQYF TGTGCCAGCGGACGCGGGACAGGGACGTACGAGCAGTACTTC
TRBD1 TRBJ1-1 NA TRBV4-1 14 CASSRITGDTEAFF TGCGCCAGCAGCCGAATAACAGGGGATACTGAAGCTTTCTTT
NA TRBJ1-3 NA TRBV10-3 13 CAINPGPGNTIYF TGTGCCATCAACCCAGGCCCTGGAAACACCATATATTTT
TRBD1 TRBJ1-2 once TRBV5-5 16 CASSWTPQGAGDGYTF TGTGCCAGCAGCTGGACCCCACAGGGGGCAGGAGATGGCTACACCTTC
NA TRBJ2-3 NA TRBV3-1/TRBV3-2 15 CASSQEPRDADTQYF TGTGCCAGCAGCCAAGAACCCAGGGATGCAGATACGCAGTATTTT
NA TRBJ2-7 NA TRBV2 14 CASSESSFSYEQYF TGTGCCAGCAGTGAAAGTAGTTTCTCCTACGAGCAGTACTTC
NA TRBJ1-1 NA TRBV27 14 CASSEGGTRTEAFF TGTGCCAGCAGTGAAGGCGGGACGCGGACTGAAGCTTTCTTT
TRBD1 TRBJ1-1 NA TRBV12-5 17 CASGSAWGGQGRTEAFF TGTGCTAGTGGTTCGGCCTGGGGGGGACAGGGGAGGACTGAAGCTTTCTTT
NA TRBJ2-1 NA TRBV5-1 16 CASSLHQGPRGNEQFF TGCGCCAGCAGCTTACATCAGGGGCCGAGGGGCAATGAGCAGTTCTTC
TRBD1 TRBJ1-6 NA TRBV14 15 CASSPPGTVNSPLHF TGTGCCAGCAGTCCGCCCGGGACAGTTAATTCACCCCTCCACTTT
NA TRBJ1-3 once TRBV4-1 16 CASSPGPGSSGNTIYF TGCGCCAGCAGCCCCGGCCCGGGTTCCTCTGGAAACACCATATATTTT
TRBD1 TRBJ2-7 NA TRBV7-2 15 CASSLGATGGYEQYF TGTGCCAGCAGCTTAGGAGCGACAGGGGGCTACGAGCAGTACTTC
NA TRBJ1-6 NA TRBV3-1/TRBV3-2 15 CASSPRTGYNSPLHF TGTGCCAGCAGCCCCCGGACTGGTTATAATTCACCCCTCCACTTT
NA TRBJ1-2 once TRBV27 14 CASSFAGGAYGYTF TGTGCCAGCAGTTTTGCCGGGGGGGCGTATGGCTACACCTTC
TRBD2 TRBJ2-1 NA TRBV30 13 CAWTSGGDGEQFF TGTGCCTGGACTAGCGGGGGGGACGGTGAGCAGTTCTTC
NA TRBJ1-2 NA TRBV19 14 CASSPQTPNYGYTF TGTGCCAGTAGTCCTCAGACACCTAACTATGGCTACACCTTC
NA TRBJ1-3 NA TRBV7-9 15 CASSLVLSGTDTIYF TGTGCCAGCAGCTTAGTTTTGTCGGGTACGGACACCATATATTTT
NA TRBJ1-3 NA TRBV5-5 16 CASSLAGTSSGNTIYF TGTGCCAGCAGCTTGGCAGGCACCTCCTCTGGAAACACCATATATTTT
NA TRBJ2-1 NA TRBV29-1 12 CSVYLAGNEQFF TGCAGCGTCTACCTTGCAGGGAACGAGCAGTTCTTC
NA TRBJ1-1 NA TRBV18 14 CASSPKTLNTEAFF TGTGCCAGCTCACCGAAAACACTGAACACTGAAGCTTTCTTT
TRBD1 TRBJ1-4 NA TRBV4-3 15 CASTTGGATNEKLFF TGCGCCAGCACCACAGGGGGCGCAACTAATGAAAAACTGTTTTTT
NA TRBJ1-6 NA TRBV3-1/TRBV3-2 16 CASSRHQTGDNSPLHF TGTGCCAGCAGCCGGCACCAGACAGGAGATAATTCACCCCTCCACTTT
NA TRBJ2-7 NA TRBV6-5 14 CASSYGPGTYEQYF TGTGCCAGCAGTTACGGCCCAGGGACCTACGAGCAGTACTTC
NA TRBJ1-5 NA TRBV10-3 14 CAISEGEHVQPQHF TGTGCCATCAGTGAAGGGGAACACGTCCAGCCCCAGCATTTT
TRBD1 TRBJ2-7 few TRBV12-3/TRBV12-4 13 CASSGQGAYEQYF TGTGCCAGCAGTGGACAGGGGGCTTACGAGCAGTACTTC
NA TRBJ1-1 NA TRBV6-5 13 CASTFRPNTEAFF TGTGCCAGCACGTTCAGGCCTAACACTGAAGCTTTCTTT
TRBD2 TRBJ2-1 few TRBV2 15 CASSAGLAGYNEQFF TGTGCCAGCAGCGCGGGACTAGCGGGCTACAATGAGCAGTTCTTC
NA TRBJ2-7 NA TRBV6-5 15 CASRSSLTDPFEQYF TGTGCCAGCAGGTCCTCTCTGACAGATCCTTTCGAGCAGTACTTC
TRBD1 TRBJ1-3 NA TRBV3-1/TRBV3-2 16 CASSQQTGAPGNTIYF TGTGCCAGCAGCCAGCAAACAGGGGCGCCGGGAAACACCATATATTTT
TRBD2 TRBJ2-1 NA TRBV30 14 CAWSPRGAYNEQFF TGTGCCTGGAGTCCCCGGGGGGCCTACAATGAGCAGTTCTTC
NA TRBJ1-2 NA TRBV21-1 14 CASSKVVRGYGYTF TGTGCCAGCAGCAAGGTAGTCAGGGGCTATGGCTACACCTTC
TRBD1 TRBJ1-2 NA TRBV5-5 15 CASSSLEGGAVGYTF TGTGCCAGCAGCTCTCTTGAAGGGGGCGCAGTGGGCTACACCTTC
NA TRBJ1-6 NA TRBV5-8 15 CASSLARLANSPLHF TGTGCCAGCAGCTTGGCTAGACTGGCGAATTCACCCCTCCACTTT
NA TRBJ1-4 many TRBV5-4 14 CASHRAATNEKLFF TGTGCCAGCCACAGGGCCGCAACTAATGAAAAACTGTTTTTT
NA TRBJ1-5 NA TRBV6-2/TRBV6-3 16 CASSYSLSGSNQPQHF TGTGCCAGCAGTTACTCCCTGAGCGGTAGCAATCAGCCCCAGCATTTT
NA TRBJ2-5 NA TRBV6-5 14 CASSPVAIRETQYF TGTGCCAGCAGTCCCGTAGCTATACGGGAGACCCAGTACTTC
NA TRBJ2-1 NA TRBV4-3 17 CASSQEVGVGSYNEQFF TGCGCCAGCAGCCAAGAGGTGGGCGTTGGCTCCTACAATGAGCAGTTCTTC
TRBD2 TRBJ2-7 few TRBV20-1 16 CSASRASGGPSYEQYF TGCAGTGCTAGTCGGGCTAGCGGGGGCCCTTCCTACGAGCAGTACTTC
TRBD2 TRBJ2-3 NA TRBV5-5 13 CASSLPGGDTQYF TGTGCCAGCAGCTTGCCGGGGGGAGATACGCAGTATTTT
TRBD1 TRBJ2-2 once TRBV7-8 13 CASSRQGVGELFF TGTGCCAGCAGCCGACAGGGCGTCGGGGAGCTGTTTTTT
TRBD1 TRBJ1-6 NA TRBV10-3 15 CAISEQTGGNSPLHF TGTGCCATCAGTGAGCAGACAGGGGGGAATTCACCCCTCCACTTT
NA TRBJ2-2 NA TRBV10-3 13 CAIRPPPGGELFF TGTGCCATCAGACCCCCCCCGGGCGGGGAGCTGTTTTTT
TRBD1 TRBJ1-2 NA TRBV7-9 16 CASSLSGAGGEYGYTF TGTGCCAGCAGCTTATCTGGTGCAGGGGGCGAATATGGCTACACCTTC
NA TRBJ1-5 few TRBV7-2 16 CASSLWTVNSNQPQHF TGTGCCAGCAGCCTATGGACAGTTAATAGCAATCAGCCCCAGCATTTT
NA TRBJ2-7 once TRBV4-1 13 CASSQAFGQQQYF TGCGCCAGCAGCCAAGCCTTTGGACAGCAGCAGTACTTC
TRBD1 TRBJ2-7 NA TRBV3-1/TRBV3-2 16 CASSRTPGQESYEQYF TGTGCCAGCAGCCGCACTCCGGGACAGGAGTCCTACGAGCAGTACTTC
TRBD1 TRBJ1-1 few TRBV6-4 13 CASSRDRNTEAFF TGTGCCAGCTCCCGGGACAGGAACACTGAAGCTTTCTTT
NA TRBJ1-6 NA TRBV7-2 16 CASSPAGGGINSPLHF TGTGCCAGCAGCCCCGCGGGGGGGGGAATTAATTCACCCCTCCACTTT